Each of the 16 T cell receptor beta chains below was sequenced from the same sample in a study of Tregs in tolerant kidney transplant recipients. Using immunoSEQ multiplex PCR, the repertoire was profiled, and TCRdb retains in-frame clones only, with some absent. The repertoire holds about 120,000 clones, around nine tenths seen once, with approximately 0.6% in the top ten. The sequenced sample was CD4+ T cells from blood. The receptors stem from a human donor in good health.

The chain links TRBV6-5 to TRBJ2-3; 11 bases are a match to TRBD1. CDR3 length: 14 residues. J lost 9 bases, V lost 7 bases, and 9 bases had no gene match. The germline V gene encodes CDR1 MNHEY and CDR2 SVGAGI. The CDR3 nucleotides read TGTGCCAGCACCTGGACAGGGGGCGCGACCACGCAGTATTTT. It is translated as CASTWTGGATTQYF.

This clone has a single count. This chain joins TRBV5-8 and TRBJ2-7; D remains unclear. This CDR3 has 14 residues. Germline CDR1 reads SGHTS; CDR2 reads YDEGEE. The V gene lost 1 base and the J gene lost 7 bases, with 15 bases spanning the gap. CDR3 nucleotide sequence: TGTGCCAGCAGCTTGCGGTACCCCGCCGGAGAGCAGTACTTC. Translation gives CASSLRYPAGEQYF.

This chain uses TRBV5-1 with TRBJ2-1; maybe TRBD1 (6 bases). This CDR3 region has 14 residues. Trimming stripped 5 bases from V and 4 bases from J, with 13 bases between. The germline gives CDR1 SGHRS, CDR2 YFSETQ. The CDR3 DNA reads TGCGCCAGCAGTCCCCGGGACACATACAATGAGCAGTTCTTC. Translation: CASSPRDTYNEQFF.

V is TRBV27 and J is TRBJ2-7; D might be TRBD1 (6 bases). Trimming pared 1 base from V and 0 bases from J, leaving 7 bases between. Per the germline V gene, CDR1 is MNHEY and CDR2 is SMNVEV (reference sequence). This CDR3 region has 14 residues. The CDR3 DNA follows: TGTGCCAGCAGTTTATGGGACACCTCCTACGAGCAGTACTTC. Translation gives CASSLWDTSYEQYF.

This chain connects TRBV5-1 to TRBJ1-4; D is unclear. V lost 0 bases, J lost 10 bases, and 16 bases lay in between. The CDR3 is 15 residues long. Germline V CDR1 and CDR2: SGHRS, YFSETQ. In nucleotides, the CDR3 is TGCGCCAGCAGCTTGGTCGAGTTAGGGTCGGGAAAACTGTTTTTT. It is translated as CASSLVELGSGKLFF.

This chain uses TRBV7-9 with TRBJ2-7; D gene ambiguous. Germline CDR1 SEHNR, CDR2 FQNEAQ (reference sequence). Trimming left V 1 base short and J 4 bases short, with 11 bases between. CDR3 length: 14 residues. The CDR3 DNA is TGTGCCAGCAGCTTAGGATCGGATGAATACGAGCAGTACTTC. Translation: CASSLGSDEYEQYF.

The chain couples TRBV5-4 to TRBJ2-3, with a weak D call TRBD1 (6 bases). CDR1 and CDR2 (germline): SGHNT, YYREEE (reference sequence). The CDR3 spans 16 residues. V lost 0 bases and J lost 5, with 16 bases in between. CDR3 coding DNA: TGTGCCAGCAGCTTGGGGGACATTAGATGGATAGATACGCAGTATTTT. This codes for CASSLGDIRWIDTQYF. Full variable domain (missing parts from reference TRBV5-4 and TRBJ2-3): ETGVTQSPTHLIKTRGQQVTLRCSSQSGHNTVSWYQQALGQGPQFIFQYYREEENGRGNFPPRFSGLQFPNYSSELNVNALELDDSALYLCASSLGDIRWIDTQYFGPGTRLTVL.

This chain joins TRBV27 and TRBJ2-5, with D maybe TRBD1 (7 bases). The CDR3 extends over 14 amino acids. Germline-derived CDR1 and CDR2 are MNHEY and SMNVEV (reference sequence). Trimming left V 6 bases short and J 10 bases short, with 21 bases between. The CDR3 region has the DNA TGTGCCAGCAGGATGGACAGGCAGGGAGGAGACCAGTACTTC. This gives the protein CASRMDRQGGDQYF.

The chain joins TRBV12-5 to TRBJ2-7, with 8 bases lining up with TRBD1. The CDR3 is 16 amino acids. The V gene end was trimmed by 0 bases and the J gene end by 2 bases; junction bases not matched to a gene: 6. The germline CDR1 and CDR2 sequences are LGHNT and FRNRAP. The CDR3 sequence is CASGLVPGQGPYEQYF. The CDR3 DNA follows: TGTGCTAGTGGTTTGGTACCCGGACAGGGCCCCTACGAGCAGTACTTC. The complete variable domain, with remaining parts taken from reference TRBV12-5 and TRBJ2-7, reads DARVTQTPRHKVTEMGQEVTMRCQPILGHNTVFWYRQTMMQGLELLAYFRNRAPLDDSGMPKDRFSAEMPDATLATLKIQPSEPRDSAVYFCASGLVPGQGPYEQYFGPGTRLTVT.

The CDR3 region has the DNA TGTGCCAGCAGCTTGGGCAGGGAGAACACTGAAGCTTTCTTT. Protein product: CASSLGRENTEAFF. The chain is built from TRBV7-3 and TRBJ1-1; perhaps TRBD1 as D (5 bases). Germline-derived CDR1 and CDR2 are SGHTA and FQGTGA. V gave up 3 bases and J gave up 1 base, with 9 bases separating them. This CDR3 is 14 amino acids long.

This rearrangement joins TRBV11-1 to TRBJ2-5; 9 nucleotides align to TRBD1. The CDR3 has 17 amino acids. J was trimmed by 5 bases and V by 6 bases; bases with no gene match: 16. Germline V gene sequence: CDR1 SGHAT, CDR2 FQDESV (reference sequence). CDR3 amino acids: CASSPIGNRGLGETQYF. CDR3 nucleotide sequence: TGTGCCAGCAGTCCAATCGGGAACAGGGGGCTGGGGGAGACCCAGTACTTC.

V usage is TRBV12-1 and J usage is TRBJ2-1; the tabulated D call, TRBD2, remains unverified against the DNA. TRBV12-1 counts as a pseudogene. This CDR3 has 15 residues. CDR3 coding DNA: TGTGCCCGTAGTCACAAGCGGGAGAGCAACAATGAGCAGTTCTTC. As protein: CARSHKRESNNEQFF.

This chain joins TRBV7-9 and TRBJ1-2; no reliable D call. Germline CDR1 SEHNR, CDR2 FQNEAQ (reference sequence). V dropped 2 bases and J dropped 1 base, with 8 bases sitting between them. CDR3 length equals 14 residues. The CDR3 DNA reads TGTGCCAGCAGCTTAATCGCAGTTAACTATGGCTACACCTTC. The encoded protein is CASSLIAVNYGYTF.

The genes are TRBV6-1 and TRBJ1-2; 10 nucleotides match TRBD1. With 1 base clipped from V and 8 bases from J, the junction kept 7 bases outside the gene matches. From germline, CDR1 is MNHNS and CDR2 SASEGT. This CDR3 has 15 residues. Here the CDR3 reads CASSEVPGQGSGYTF. DNA for the CDR3: TGTGCCAGCAGTGAAGTACCGGGACAGGGGAGCGGCTACACCTTC.

A word on this clone: The germline gene is not matched at one end of the junction; a read error may be the cause. V usage is TRBV7-7 and J usage is TRBJ2-5; a weak D match, TRBD1 (5 bases). Looked up from germline, CDR1 is SSHAT and CDR2 is FNYEAQ (reference sequence). This CDR3 has 16 amino acids. The DNA of the CDR3 is TGTGCTAGCAGCGCCGGACCACAAGGGGCTCAAGAGACCCAGTACTTC. It specifies CASSAGPQGAQETQYF.

The rearrangement joins TRBV19 to TRBJ2-1; TRBD1 aligns across 9 bases. Trimming took 1 base from V and 13 from J; bases not matched to a gene: 8. Germline V gene sequence: CDR1 LNHDA, CDR2 SQIVND (reference sequence). This CDR3 has 14 amino acids. CDR3 sequence (DNA): TGTGCCAGTAGTATAGCGAAGGGGACAGGGCATCAGTTCTTC. Translating gives CASSIAKGTGHQFF.